Shown below are 18 T cell receptor beta chains from a single sample sequenced in a study of blood T cell repertoires in COVID-19. The table came from immunoSEQ multiplex PCR; TCRdb's copy has only in-frame clones and leaves some out. The data hold over 150,000 clones, with roughly 88% observed a single time. The sample taken for sequencing was peripheral blood. The receptors stem from a woman aged 55 to 70 with acute or convalescent COVID-19.

V and J are TRBV9 and TRBJ1-3, with a tentative D call TRBD1 (5 bases). The germline V gene encodes CDR1 SGDLS and CDR2 YYNGEE. The CDR3 has 15 amino acids. V gave up 2 bases and J gave up 0 bases, with 9 bases separating them. In DNA, the CDR3 is TGTGCCAGCAGCGTCCAGGACATCTCTGGAAACACCATATATTTT. Protein product: CASSVQDISGNTIYF.

Concerning this clone: Other DNA sequences in the sample encode the same CDR3. The chain combines TRBV30 with TRBJ2-3, with D uncertain. This CDR3 is 11 amino acids long. CDR1 is GTSNPN and CDR2 is SVGIG in the germline V gene (reference sequence). Trimming took off 0 bases at V and 6 bases at J, with 4 bases between the two ends. The CDR3 sequence is CAWSVEDTQYF. CDR3 in DNA: TGTGCCTGGAGTGTCGAGGATACGCAGTATTTT.

This clone occurred a few times. The chain employs TRBV2 and TRBJ2-7, with D hard to call. Germline CDR1 is SNHLY and CDR2 is FYNNEI. The CDR3 covers 11 residues. Trimming left V 6 bases short and J 3 bases short, with 6 bases between. The CDR3 DNA is TGTGCCAGCAGCCGAGACTACGAGCAGTACTTC. This gives the protein CASSRDYEQYF. Combining the CDR3 with reference TRBV2 and TRBJ2-7 gives the whole variable domain EPEVTQTPSHQVTQMGQEVILRCVPISNHLYFYWYRQILGQKVEFLVSFYNNEISEKSEIFDDQFSVERPDGSNFTLKIRSTKLEDSAMYFCASSRDYEQYFGPGTRLTVT.

In this sample, this clone turned up a few times. The chain employs TRBV11-2 and TRBJ2-2, with D maybe TRBD2 (5 bases). CDR1 is SGHAT and CDR2 is FQNNGV in the germline V gene. The V and J ends lost 6 bases and 1 base respectively, with 15 bases between them. The CDR3 runs 16 residues. The CDR3 bases are TGTGCCAGCAGTCCCCGAGGAGGTATGAACACCGGGGAGCTGTTTTTT. The encoded protein is CASSPRGGMNTGELFF.

Remarks on this clone: One end of the junction is discordant with germline, which a read error may explain. The genes are TRBV7-6 and TRBJ2-6; D perhaps matches TRBD1 (6 bases). Germline CDR1 reads SGHVS; CDR2 reads FNYEAQ. The CDR3 runs 15 residues. CDR3 region: CASSFSGAGANVLTF. The DNA for the CDR3 is TGTGCCAGCAGCTTTTCAGGGGCTGGCGCCAACGTCCTGACTTTC.

This clone occurred once. This sequence joins TRBV6-5 and TRBJ2-5; tentative D call: TRBD1 (6 bases). Trimming took 7 bases from V and 2 from J, leaving 14 bases between them. The CDR3 runs to 14 residues. Germline CDR1 is MNHEY and CDR2 is SVGAGI. CDR3 sequence (DNA): TGTGCCAGCATTCAGGACAGTACTCAAGAGACCCAGTACTTC. Residues: CASIQDSTQETQYF.

The chain employs TRBV5-1 and TRBJ1-6; D possibly corresponds to TRBD1 (6 bases). Germline V CDR1 and CDR2: SGHRS, YFSETQ. The CDR3 extends over 15 amino acids. V lost 0 bases to trimming and J lost 6 bases, with 10 bases between them. DNA of the CDR3: TGCGCCAGCAGCTTGGGCGGACAGAGTAATTCACCCCTCCACTTT. It yields the protein CASSLGGQSNSPLHF.

This clone was observed once. The chain couples TRBV5-1 to TRBJ2-6, with D maybe TRBD1 (6 bases). Germline V gene lookup returns CDR1 SGHRS and CDR2 YFSETQ. This CDR3 has 17 amino acids. V was shortened by 4 bases and J by 0 bases, with 14 bases between the two germline ends. The CDR3 DNA is TGCGCCAGCAGCGGGAAGACAGGTAGCTCTGGGGCCAACGTCCTGACTTTC. This encodes CASSGKTGSSGANVLTF. Filled out from reference TRBV5-1 and TRBJ2-6, the complete variable domain reads KAGVTQTPRYLIKTRGQQVTLSCSPISGHRSVSWYQQTPGQGLQFLFEYFSETQRNKGNFPGRFSGRQFSNSRSEMNVSTLELGDSALYLCASSGKTGSSGANVLTFGAGSRLTVL.

The chain carries TRBV6-1 and TRBJ1-4; D not resolved. The CDR3 covers 14 residues. Trimming removed 3 bases at V and 5 bases at J, with 10 bases between. Per germline, CDR1 MNHNS and CDR2 SASEGT. The CDR3 spells CASSDLQLNEKLFF. DNA for the CDR3: TGTGCCAGCAGTGATTTACAGTTGAATGAAAAACTGTTTTTT.

The gene calls are TRBV15 and TRBJ1-5; 7 bases are shared with TRBD1. The CDR3 covers 19 residues. Germline V gene sequence: CDR1 LNHNV, CDR2 YYDKDF (reference sequence). J was trimmed by 2 bases and V by 0 bases; bases with no gene match: 13. CDR3 amino acids: CATSRDGWQGGFGNQPQHF. The CDR3 DNA follows: TGTGCCACCAGCAGAGATGGCTGGCAGGGGGGTTTCGGCAATCAGCCCCAGCATTTT.

V usage is TRBV7-2 and J usage is TRBJ2-3; 13 positions match TRBD2. Trimming took 5 bases from V and 3 from J; bases not matched to a gene: 11. The CDR3 contains 18 residues. Germline CDR1 and CDR2: SGHTA and FQGNSA. The CDR3 region is CASSRVGLAGAKTDTQYF. In DNA form, the CDR3 reads TGTGCCAGCAGCCGGGTAGGACTAGCGGGGGCTAAGACAGATACGCAGTATTTT.

This chain links TRBV24-1 with TRBJ2-2; D is ambiguous. The CDR3 is 12 residues long. From germline, CDR1 is KGHDR and CDR2 SFDVKD. Trimming pared 3 bases from V and 4 bases from J, leaving 2 bases between. CDR3 region: CATSDRTGELFF. CDR3 in DNA: TGTGCCACCAGTGATCGCACCGGGGAGCTGTTTTTT.

The chain combines TRBV3-1 (or the pseudogene TRBV3-2) with TRBJ1-2; D unresolved. V was cut by 2 bases and J by 8 bases, with 15 bases left in between. This CDR3 is built from 14 residues. Germline loops: CDR1 LGHDT, CDR2 YNNKEL (reference sequence). CDR3 protein: CASSQLITPGGYTF. CDR3 bases: TGTGCCAGCAGCCAACTAATAACCCCCGGGGGCTACACCTTC.

The chain carries TRBV6-5 and TRBJ1-1; 8 bases are shared with TRBD1. Germline V gene lookup returns CDR1 MNHEY and CDR2 SVGAGI. The CDR3 sequence is 14 residues long. Unmatched junction bases numbered 6, after V lost 4 bases and J lost 5 bases. The CDR3 coding sequence is TGTGCCAGCAGTTCCCCCAGGGGGCTTACTGAAGCTTTCTTT. This translates into CASSSPRGLTEAFF.

The rearrangement uses TRBV2 and TRBJ2-5; 8 bases are shared with TRBD1. After removal of 3 bases from V and 5 bases from J, the junction contained 17 bases not matched to a gene. The CDR3 totals 18 residues. The germline V gene encodes CDR1 SNHLY and CDR2 FYNNEI. The CDR3 is CASSDRSLSRGRRETQYF. The CDR3 nucleotides are TGTGCCAGCAGTGACCGCTCGCTGAGCAGGGGGCGGAGGGAGACCCAGTACTTC.

The chain couples TRBV18 to TRBJ1-1; no firm D call. The V gene lost 3 bases and the J gene lost 5 bases, with 10 bases spanning the gap. The CDR3 totals 13 residues. Germline loops: CDR1 KGHSH, CDR2 LQKENI. CDR3 sequence reads: CASSPGPGTEAFF. CDR3 in DNA: TGTGCCAGCTCACCGGGCCCGGGGACTGAAGCTTTCTTT. The full variable domain, its missing parts supplied by reference TRBV18 and TRBJ1-1, is NAGVMQNPRHLVRRRGQEARLRCSPMKGHSHVYWYRQLPEEGLKFMVYLQKENIIDESGMPKERFSAEFPKEGPSILRIQQVVRGDSAAYFCASSPGPGTEAFFGQGTRLTVV.

The J gene is TRBJ1-1, the V gene TRBV9; D call uncertain. Trimming took off 3 bases at V and 3 bases at J, with 18 bases between the two ends. The length of the CDR3 is 16 residues. Germline V lookup: CDR1 SGDLS, CDR2 YYNGEE. CDR3 sequence reads: CASSENPTPGYTEAFF. CDR3 DNA sequence: TGTGCCAGCAGCGAAAACCCCACTCCGGGGTACACTGAAGCTTTCTTT.

The chain combines TRBV3-1 (or the pseudogene TRBV3-2) with TRBJ2-2, with 10 bases matching TRBD1. CDR3 length equals 16 residues. After removal of 6 bases from V and 5 bases from J, the junction contained 9 bases not matched to a gene. The germline V gene encodes CDR1 LGHDT and CDR2 YNNKEL (reference sequence). In DNA, the CDR3 is TGTGCCAGCAGGCAACGCGGGACAGGGGAGACCGGGGAGCTGTTTTTT. Encoded protein: CASRQRGTGETGELFF.